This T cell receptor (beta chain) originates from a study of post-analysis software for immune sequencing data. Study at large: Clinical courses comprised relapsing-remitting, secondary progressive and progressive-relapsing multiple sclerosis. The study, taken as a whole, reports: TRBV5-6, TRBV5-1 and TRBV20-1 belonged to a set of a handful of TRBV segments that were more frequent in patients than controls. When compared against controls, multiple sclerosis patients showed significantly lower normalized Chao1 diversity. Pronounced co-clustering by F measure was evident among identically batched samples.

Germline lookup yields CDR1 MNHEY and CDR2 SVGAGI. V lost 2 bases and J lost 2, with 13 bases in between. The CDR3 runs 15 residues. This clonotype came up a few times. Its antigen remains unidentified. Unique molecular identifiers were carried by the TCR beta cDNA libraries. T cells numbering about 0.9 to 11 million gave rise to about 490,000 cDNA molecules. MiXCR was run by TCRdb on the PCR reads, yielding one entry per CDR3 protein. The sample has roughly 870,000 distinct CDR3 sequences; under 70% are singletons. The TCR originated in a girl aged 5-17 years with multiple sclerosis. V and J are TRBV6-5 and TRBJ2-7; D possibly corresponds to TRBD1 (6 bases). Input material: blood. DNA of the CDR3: TGTGCCAGCAGTTACGGGCCCAGGGGACCCTACGAGCAGTACTTC. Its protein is CASSYGPRGPYEQYF.